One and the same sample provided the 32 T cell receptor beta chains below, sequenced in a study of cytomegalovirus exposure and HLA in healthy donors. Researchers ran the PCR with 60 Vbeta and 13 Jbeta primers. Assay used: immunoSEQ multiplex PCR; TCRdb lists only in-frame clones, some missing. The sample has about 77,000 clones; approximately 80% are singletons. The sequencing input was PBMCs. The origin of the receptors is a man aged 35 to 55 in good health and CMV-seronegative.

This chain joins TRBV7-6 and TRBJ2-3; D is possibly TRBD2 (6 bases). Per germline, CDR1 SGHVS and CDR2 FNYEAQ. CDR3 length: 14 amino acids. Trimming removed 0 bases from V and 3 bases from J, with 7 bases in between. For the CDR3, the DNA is TGTGCCAGCAGCTTAGCGGGGGGAACAGATACGCAGTATTTT. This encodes CASSLAGGTDTQYF.

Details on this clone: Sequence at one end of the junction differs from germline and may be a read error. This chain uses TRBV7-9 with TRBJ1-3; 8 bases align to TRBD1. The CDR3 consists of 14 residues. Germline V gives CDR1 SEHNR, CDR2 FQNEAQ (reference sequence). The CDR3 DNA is TGTTCCAGCAGCCGCACAACAGGGGGGGACACCATATATTTT. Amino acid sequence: CSSSRTTGGDTIYF.

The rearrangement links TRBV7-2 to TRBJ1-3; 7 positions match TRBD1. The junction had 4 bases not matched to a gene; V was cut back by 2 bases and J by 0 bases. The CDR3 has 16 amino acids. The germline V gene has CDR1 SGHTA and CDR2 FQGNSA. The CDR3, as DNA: TGTGCCAGCAGCTTATCAGGGGGGAACTCTGGAAACACCATATATTTT. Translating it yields CASSLSGGNSGNTIYF.

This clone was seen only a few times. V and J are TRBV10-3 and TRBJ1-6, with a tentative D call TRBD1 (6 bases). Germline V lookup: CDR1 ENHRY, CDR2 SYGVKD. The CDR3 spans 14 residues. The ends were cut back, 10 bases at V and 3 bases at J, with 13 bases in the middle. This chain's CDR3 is CATWDTNYNSPLHF. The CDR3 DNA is TGTGCCACCTGGGACACCAACTATAATTCACCCCTCCACTTT.

The CDR3 reads CASGFSNTEAFF. The CDR3 region has the DNA TGTGCTAGTGGTTTTAGCAACACTGAAGCTTTCTTT. The gene calls are TRBV12-5 and TRBJ1-1, with D unresolved. Germline CDR1 and CDR2: LGHNT and FRNRAP. CDR3 length: 12 residues. V lost 3 bases and J 2 bases, leaving 4 bases between the germline ends.

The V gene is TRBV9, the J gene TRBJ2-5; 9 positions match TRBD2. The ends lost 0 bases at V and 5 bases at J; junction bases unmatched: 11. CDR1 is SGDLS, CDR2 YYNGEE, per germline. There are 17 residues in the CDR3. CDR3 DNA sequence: TGTGCCAGCAGCGTAGGGGCTAGCGGGGAATTTGTGGAGACCCAGTACTTC. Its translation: CASSVGASGEFVETQYF.

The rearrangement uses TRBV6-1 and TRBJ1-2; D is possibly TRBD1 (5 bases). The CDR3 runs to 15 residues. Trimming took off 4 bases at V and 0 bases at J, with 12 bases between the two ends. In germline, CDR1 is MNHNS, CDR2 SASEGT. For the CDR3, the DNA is TGTGCCAGCAGTGGGGGCGGGGCAGCTAACTATGGCTACACCTTC. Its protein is CASSGGGAANYGYTF.

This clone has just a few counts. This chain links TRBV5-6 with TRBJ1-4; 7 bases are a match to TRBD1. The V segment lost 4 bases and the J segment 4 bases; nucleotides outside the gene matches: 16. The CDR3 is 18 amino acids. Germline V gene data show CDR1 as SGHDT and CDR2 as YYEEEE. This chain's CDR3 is CASSPARAGGPNNEKLFF. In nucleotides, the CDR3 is TGTGCCAGCAGCCCCGCCCGGGCAGGGGGTCCTAATAATGAAAAACTGTTTTTT.

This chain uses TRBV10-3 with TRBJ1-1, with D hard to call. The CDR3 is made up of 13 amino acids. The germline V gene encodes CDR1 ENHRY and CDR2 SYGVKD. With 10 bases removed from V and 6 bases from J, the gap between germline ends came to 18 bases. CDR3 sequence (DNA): TGTGCCACCAGAGGAGAAGGTGCGGCTGAAGCTTTCTTT. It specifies CATRGEGAAEAFF.

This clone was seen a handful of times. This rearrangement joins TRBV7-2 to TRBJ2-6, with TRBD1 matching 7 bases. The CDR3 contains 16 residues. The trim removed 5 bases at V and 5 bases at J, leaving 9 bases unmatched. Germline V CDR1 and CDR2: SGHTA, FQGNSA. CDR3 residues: CASSRGQDPRANVLTF. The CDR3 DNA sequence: TGTGCCAGCAGCCGAGGACAGGATCCGCGGGCCAACGTCCTGACTTTC.

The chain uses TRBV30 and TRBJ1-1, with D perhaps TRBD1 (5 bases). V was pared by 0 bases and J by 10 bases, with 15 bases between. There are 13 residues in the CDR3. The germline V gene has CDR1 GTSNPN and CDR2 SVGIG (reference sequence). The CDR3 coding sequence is TGTGCCTGGAGTGTACCTGTCCCCACAGGAGCTTTCTTT. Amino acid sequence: CAWSVPVPTGAFF.

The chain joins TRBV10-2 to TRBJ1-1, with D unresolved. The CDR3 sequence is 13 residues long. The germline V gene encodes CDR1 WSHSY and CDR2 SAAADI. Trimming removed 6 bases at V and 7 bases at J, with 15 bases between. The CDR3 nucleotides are TGCGCCAGCAGGGATTCAAGTCGGGGTGAAGCTTTCTTT. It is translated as CASRDSSRGEAFF.

This CDR3 is CAWSVQGVEQYF. CDR3 nucleotides: TGTGCCTGGAGTGTACAGGGAGTCGAGCAGTACTTC. The chain joins TRBV30 to TRBJ2-7, with D possibly matching TRBD1 (6 bases). CDR1 GTSNPN and CDR2 SVGIG come from the germline V gene (reference sequence). V was pared by 0 bases and J by 6 bases, with 9 bases between. The CDR3 contains 12 residues.

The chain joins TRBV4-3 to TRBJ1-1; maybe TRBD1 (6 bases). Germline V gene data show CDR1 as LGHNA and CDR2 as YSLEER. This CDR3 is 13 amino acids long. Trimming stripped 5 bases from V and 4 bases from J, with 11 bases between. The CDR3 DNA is TGCGCCAGCAGCTCAAGGGGGAGCACTGAAGCTTTCTTT. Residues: CASSSRGSTEAFF.

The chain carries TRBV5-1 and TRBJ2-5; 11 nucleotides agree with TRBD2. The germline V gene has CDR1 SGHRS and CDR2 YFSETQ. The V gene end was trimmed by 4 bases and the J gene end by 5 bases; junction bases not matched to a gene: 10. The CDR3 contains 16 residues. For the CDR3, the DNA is TGCGCCAGCAGCGGTCGACTAGCGGGGTGGGAGGAGACCCAGTACTTC. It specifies CASSGRLAGWEETQYF.

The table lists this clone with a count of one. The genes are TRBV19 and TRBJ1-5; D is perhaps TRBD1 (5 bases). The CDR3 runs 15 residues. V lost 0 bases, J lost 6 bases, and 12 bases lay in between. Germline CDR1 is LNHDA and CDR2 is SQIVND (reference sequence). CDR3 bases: TGTGCCAGTAGTATAGATCTCAGGGCGACTCAGCCCCAGCATTTT. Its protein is CASSIDLRATQPQHF.

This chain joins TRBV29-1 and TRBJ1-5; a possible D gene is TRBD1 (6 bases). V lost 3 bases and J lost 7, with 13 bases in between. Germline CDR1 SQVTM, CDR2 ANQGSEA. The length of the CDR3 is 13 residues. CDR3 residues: CSVDWGLGQPQHF. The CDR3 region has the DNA TGCAGCGTTGATTGGGGGCTCGGCCAGCCCCAGCATTTT.

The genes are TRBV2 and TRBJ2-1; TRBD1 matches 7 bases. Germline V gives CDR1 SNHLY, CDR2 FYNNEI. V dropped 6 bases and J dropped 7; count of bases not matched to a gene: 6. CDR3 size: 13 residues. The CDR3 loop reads CASSPTGYNEQFF. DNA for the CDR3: TGTGCCAGCAGCCCGACAGGGTATAATGAGCAGTTCTTC.

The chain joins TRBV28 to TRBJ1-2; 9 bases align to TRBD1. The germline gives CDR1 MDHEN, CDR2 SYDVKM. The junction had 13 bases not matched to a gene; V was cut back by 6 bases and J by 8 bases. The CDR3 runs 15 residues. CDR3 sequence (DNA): TGTGCCAGCAGCCGAGGAACCGGGACAGGGTTCGGCTACACCTTC. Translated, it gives CASSRGTGTGFGYTF.

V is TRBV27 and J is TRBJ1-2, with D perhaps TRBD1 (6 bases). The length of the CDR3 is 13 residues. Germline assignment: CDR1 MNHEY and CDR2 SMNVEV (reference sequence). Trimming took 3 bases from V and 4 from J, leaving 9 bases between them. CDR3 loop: CASSFSGVYGYTF. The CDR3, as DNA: TGTGCCAGCAGTTTTTCAGGGGTCTATGGCTACACCTTC.

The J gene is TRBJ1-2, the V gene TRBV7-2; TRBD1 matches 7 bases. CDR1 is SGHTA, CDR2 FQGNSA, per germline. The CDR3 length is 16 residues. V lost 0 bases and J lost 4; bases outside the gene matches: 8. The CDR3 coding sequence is TGTGCCAGCAGCTTAGCGCGACAGGGATCTTCCTATGGCTACACCTTC. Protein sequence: CASSLARQGSSYGYTF.

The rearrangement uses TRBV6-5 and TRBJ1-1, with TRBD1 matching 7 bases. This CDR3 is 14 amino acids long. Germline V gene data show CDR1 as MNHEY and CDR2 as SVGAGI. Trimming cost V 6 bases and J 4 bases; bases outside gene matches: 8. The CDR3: CASRVTGVSTEAFF. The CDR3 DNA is TGTGCCAGCAGAGTAACAGGGGTTTCCACTGAAGCTTTCTTT.

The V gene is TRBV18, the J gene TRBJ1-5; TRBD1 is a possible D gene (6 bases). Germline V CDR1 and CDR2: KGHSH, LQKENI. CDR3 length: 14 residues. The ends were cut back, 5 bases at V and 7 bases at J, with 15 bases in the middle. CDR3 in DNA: TGTGCCAGCTCAGTTACAGGGAACGGGCAGCCCCAGCATTTT. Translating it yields CASSVTGNGQPQHF.

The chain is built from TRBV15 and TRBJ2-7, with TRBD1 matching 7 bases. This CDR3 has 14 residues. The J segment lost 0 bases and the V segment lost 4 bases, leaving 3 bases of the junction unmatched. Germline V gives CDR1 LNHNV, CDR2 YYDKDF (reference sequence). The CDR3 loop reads CATSIRDSSYEQYF. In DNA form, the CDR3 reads TGTGCCACCAGCATACGGGACAGCTCCTACGAGCAGTACTTC. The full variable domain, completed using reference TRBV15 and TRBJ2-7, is DAMVIQNPRYQVTQFGKPVTLSCSQTLNHNVMYWYQQKSSQAPKLLFHYYDKDFNNEADTPDNFQSRRPNTSFCFLDIRSPGLGDTAMYLCATSIRDSSYEQYFGPGTRLTVT.

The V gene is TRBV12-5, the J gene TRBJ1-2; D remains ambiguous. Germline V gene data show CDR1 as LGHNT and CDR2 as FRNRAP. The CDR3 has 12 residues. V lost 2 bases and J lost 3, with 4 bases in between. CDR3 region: CASGLSDYGYTF. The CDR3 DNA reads TGTGCTAGTGGTTTGTCCGACTATGGCTACACCTTC.

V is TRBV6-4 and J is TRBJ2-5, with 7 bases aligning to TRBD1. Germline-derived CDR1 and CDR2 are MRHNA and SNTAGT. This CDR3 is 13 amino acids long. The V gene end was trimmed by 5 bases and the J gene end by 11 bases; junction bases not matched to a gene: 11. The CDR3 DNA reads TGTGCCAGCAGTCGGGACAGTGGATTTGAGCAGTACTTC. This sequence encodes CASSRDSGFEQYF.

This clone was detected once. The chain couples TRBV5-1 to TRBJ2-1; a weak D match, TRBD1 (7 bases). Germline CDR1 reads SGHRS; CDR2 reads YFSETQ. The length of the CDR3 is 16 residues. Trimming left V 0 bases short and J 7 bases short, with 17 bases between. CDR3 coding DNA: TGCGCCAGCAGCTTGGCCGACAGGGACGGGAGTAATGAGCAGTTCTTC. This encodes CASSLADRDGSNEQFF.

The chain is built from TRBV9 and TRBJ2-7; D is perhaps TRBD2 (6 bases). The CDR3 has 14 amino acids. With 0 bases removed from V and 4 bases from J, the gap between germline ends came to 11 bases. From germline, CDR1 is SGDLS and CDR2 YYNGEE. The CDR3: CASSVAPGGYEQYF. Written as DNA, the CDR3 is TGTGCCAGCAGCGTAGCCCCCGGAGGGTACGAGCAGTACTTC. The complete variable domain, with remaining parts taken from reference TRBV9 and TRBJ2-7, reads DSGVTQTPKHLITATGQRVTLRCSPRSGDLSVYWYQQSLDQGLQFLIQYYNGEERAKGNILERFSAQQFPDLHSELNLSSLELGDSALYFCASSVAPGGYEQYFGPGTRLTVT.

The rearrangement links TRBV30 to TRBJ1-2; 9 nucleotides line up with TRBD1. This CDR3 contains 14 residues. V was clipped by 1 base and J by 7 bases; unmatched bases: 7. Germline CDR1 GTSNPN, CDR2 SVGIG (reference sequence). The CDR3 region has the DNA TGTGCCTGGAGTGCGGGGACAGGGTACTTTGGCTACACCTTC. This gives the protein CAWSAGTGYFGYTF.

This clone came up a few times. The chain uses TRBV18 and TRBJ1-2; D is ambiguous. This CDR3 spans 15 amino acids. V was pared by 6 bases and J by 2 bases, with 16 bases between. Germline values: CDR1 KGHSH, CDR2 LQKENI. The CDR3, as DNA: TGTGCCAGCTCCCCGATGGGAGACCCGAACTATGGCTACACCTTC. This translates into CASSPMGDPNYGYTF.

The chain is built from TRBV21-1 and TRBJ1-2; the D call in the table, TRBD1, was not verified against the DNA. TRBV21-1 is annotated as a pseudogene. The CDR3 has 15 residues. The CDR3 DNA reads TGTGCCAGCAGCAAAGCGTACAGAGATAACTATGGCTACACCTTC. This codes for CASSKAYRDNYGYTF.

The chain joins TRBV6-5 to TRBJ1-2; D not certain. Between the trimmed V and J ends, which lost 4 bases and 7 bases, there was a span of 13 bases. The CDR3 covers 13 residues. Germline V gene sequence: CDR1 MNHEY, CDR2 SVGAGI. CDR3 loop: CASSSASSGGYTF. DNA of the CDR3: TGTGCCAGCAGTTCGGCATCGTCGGGTGGCTACACCTTC.